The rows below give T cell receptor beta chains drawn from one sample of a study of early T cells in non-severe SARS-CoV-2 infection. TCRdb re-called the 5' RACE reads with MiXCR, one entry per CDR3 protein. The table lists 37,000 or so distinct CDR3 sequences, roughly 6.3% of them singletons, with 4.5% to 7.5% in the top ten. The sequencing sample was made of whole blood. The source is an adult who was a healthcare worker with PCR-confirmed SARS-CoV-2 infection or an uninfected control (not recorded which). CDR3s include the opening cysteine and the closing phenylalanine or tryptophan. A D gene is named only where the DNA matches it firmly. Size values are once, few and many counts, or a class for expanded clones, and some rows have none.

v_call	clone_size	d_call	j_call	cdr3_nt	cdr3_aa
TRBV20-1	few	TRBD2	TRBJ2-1	TGCAGTGCTAGAGTCAAAACTAGCGGGAGTGTTGAGCAGTTCTTC	CSARVKTSGSVEQFF
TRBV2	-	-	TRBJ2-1	TGTGCCAGCAGGGCGTACACCGCTGTTAACAATGAGCAGTTCTTC	CASRAYTAVNNEQFF
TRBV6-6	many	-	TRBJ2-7	TGTGCCAGCAGTTCCCTGGGACTCCCCCACGAGCAGTACTTC	CASSSLGLPHEQYF
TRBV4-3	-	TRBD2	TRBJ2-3	TGCGCCAGCAGCCCGTGGACTAGCGGAACAGATACGCAGTATTTT	CASSPWTSGTDTQYF
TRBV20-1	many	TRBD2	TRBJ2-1	TGCAGTGCTAGACTCACTAGCGGGAGGGCGGGGGATGAGCAGTTCTTC	CSARLTSGRAGDEQFF
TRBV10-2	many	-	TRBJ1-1	TGCGCCAGCCCGCGACATAGGAACACTGAAGCTTTCTTT	CASPRHRNTEAFF
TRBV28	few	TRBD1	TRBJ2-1	TGTGCCAGCCATCGGGACAGGGGGAAGAGCTCCTACAATGAGCAGTTCTTC	CASHRDRGKSSYNEQFF
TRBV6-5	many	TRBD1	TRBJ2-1	TGTGCCAGCAGTTACCAACGCGGGACAGGGAAGAACAATGAGCAGTTCTTC	CASSYQRGTGKNNEQFF
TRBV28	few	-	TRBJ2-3	TGTGCCAGCAGTTTTATATTGAGGGGGAGCCAAGATACGCAGTATTTT	CASSFILRGSQDTQYF
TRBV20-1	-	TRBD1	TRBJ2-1	TGCAGTGCCTTACCTCGACAGGGAAAACACTACAATGAGCAGTTCTTC	CSALPRQGKHYNEQFF
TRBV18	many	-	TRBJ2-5	TGTGCCAGCTCACCACCATCGGGGGCGACCCAAGAGACCCAGTACTTC	CASSPPSGATQETQYF
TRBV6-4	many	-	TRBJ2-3	TGTGCCAGCAGTCTGGGGCCCGAAGCAACAGATACGCAGTATTTT	CASSLGPEATDTQYF
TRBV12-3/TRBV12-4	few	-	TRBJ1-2	TGTGCCAGCAGCCAGACACCCACAGGTTCTAAGGGCTACACCTTC	CASSQTPTGSKGYTF
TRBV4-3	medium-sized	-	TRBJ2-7	TGCGCCAGCAGCCAAGATTGGGGATTCCCCGTCTACGAGCAGTACTTC	CASSQDWGFPVYEQYF
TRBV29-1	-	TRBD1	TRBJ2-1	TGCAGCGTGACAGGGGGCACTGACAATGAGCAGTTCTTC	CSVTGGTDNEQFF
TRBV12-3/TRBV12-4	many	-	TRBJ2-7	TGTGCCAGCAGTTTAGAACGGGGTTTAGAGCAGTACTTC	CASSLERGLEQYF
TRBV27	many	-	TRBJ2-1	TGTGCCAGCAGTGATGATGAGCAGTTCTTC	CASSDDEQFF
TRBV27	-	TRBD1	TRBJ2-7	TGTGCCAGCAGTTCCCGACAGGGGTTAATCTACGAGCAGTACTTC	CASSSRQGLIYEQYF
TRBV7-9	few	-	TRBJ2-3	TGTGCCAGCAGCTTAGTTTCCACAGATACGCAGTATTTT	CASSLVSTDTQYF
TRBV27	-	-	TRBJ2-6	TGTGCCAGCAGTTTACCTCCCAGGTCTGGGGCCAACGTCCTGACTTTC	CASSLPPRSGANVLTF
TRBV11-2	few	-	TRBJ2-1	TGTGCCAGCAGCTTCGACCTCTCCTACAATGAGCAGTTCTTC	CASSFDLSYNEQFF
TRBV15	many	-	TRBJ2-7	TGTGCCACCAGCAGAGATAACGGCGTGGCCTACGAGCAGTACTTC	CATSRDNGVAYEQYF
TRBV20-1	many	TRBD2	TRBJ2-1	TGCAGTGCTAGAGATCTAGCGGTCTCAACCTCCTACAATGAGCAGTTCTTC	CSARDLAVSTSYNEQFF
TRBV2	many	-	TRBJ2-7	TGTGCCAGCAGTGATCGGGGTTTCTACGAGCAGTACTTC	CASSDRGFYEQYF
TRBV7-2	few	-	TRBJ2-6	TGTGCCAGCAGCCCGCCTGGGGCCAACGTCCTGACTTTC	CASSPPGANVLTF
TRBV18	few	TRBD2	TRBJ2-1	TGTGCCAGCTCACCGCCGGCCGGACTAGCGGGACGCGAGCAGTTCTTC	CASSPPAGLAGREQFF
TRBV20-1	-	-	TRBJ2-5	TGCAGTGCTCCTCGGGCCGGTGCAGGTAGAGAGACCCAGTACTTC	CSAPRAGAGRETQYF
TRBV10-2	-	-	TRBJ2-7	TGCGCCAGCAGTGAGAGCTTTGCGCAGTACTTC	CASSESFAQYF
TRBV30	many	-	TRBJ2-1	TGTGCCTGGAGTCGGAGCTCCTACAATGAGCAGTTCTTC	CAWSRSSYNEQFF
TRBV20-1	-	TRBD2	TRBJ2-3	TGCAGTGCTCTAGCGGGAGGGGGTGATACGCAGTATTTT	CSALAGGGDTQYF
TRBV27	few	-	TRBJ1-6	TGTGCCAGCAGTTTATCCAGAGCAAATTCACCCCTCCACTTT	CASSLSRANSPLHF
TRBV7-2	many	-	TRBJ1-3	TGTGCCAGCAGCTTAAGGGATATGGCTGAAAACACCATATATTTT	CASSLRDMAENTIYF
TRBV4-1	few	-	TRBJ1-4	TGCGCCAGCAGCCTCCCCGCAGGTGGGGATGAAAAACTGTTTTTT	CASSLPAGGDEKLFF
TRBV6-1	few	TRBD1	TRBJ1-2	TGTGCCAGCCCAGGGACAGGGGATGGCTACACCTTC	CASPGTGDGYTF
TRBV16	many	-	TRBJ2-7	TGTGCCAGCAGCCAAGACACTAGATCCGAGCAGTACTTC	CASSQDTRSEQYF
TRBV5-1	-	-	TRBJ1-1	TGCGCCAGCAGCACACAGGGTGGGGAAGCTTTCTTT	CASSTQGGEAFF
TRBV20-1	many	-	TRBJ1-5	TGCAGTGCTAGGGTCAGGACGTCCTCCGGGCCCCAGCATTTT	CSARVRTSSGPQHF
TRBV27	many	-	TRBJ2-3	TGTGCCAGCAGTTTGTGGGGCCGGATGGTAGATACGCAGTATTTT	CASSLWGRMVDTQYF
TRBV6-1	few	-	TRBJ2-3	TGTGCCAGCAAAGAGGCGGGGGCAGGTGATACGCAGTATTTT	CASKEAGAGDTQYF
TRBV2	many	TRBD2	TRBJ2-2	TGTGCCAGCAGTGATCTAGCGGGAGGGCCGGGGGAGCTGTTTTTT	CASSDLAGGPGELFF